This is a list of T cell receptor beta chains from one sample in a study of blood T cell repertoires in COVID-19. TCRdb's copy holds only in-frame clones and misses some; the assay was immunoSEQ multiplex PCR. The sample comprises nearly 65,000 clones, about 88% of which are singletons, and 12% rests with the top ten. Source material: peripheral blood. The receptors come from a human donor in a cohort sampled during active COVID-19. Both conserved end residues are part of each CDR3. A D gene is named only where the DNA matches it firmly. Size is stated for part of the rows, as once, few or many counts, or as a class when the clone is expanded.

abundance	d_gene	j_gene	v_gene	CDR3aa	CDR3nt
NA	TRBD2	TRBJ2-7	TRBV4-3	CASSQERERYEQYF	TGCGCCAGCAGCCAAGAGCGGGAGAGGTACGAGCAGTACTTC
once	TRBD2	TRBJ2-3	TRBV24-1	CATSWGGRGPDTQYF	TGTGCCACCAGTTGGGGCGGGAGGGGACCAGATACGCAGTATTTT
NA	NA	TRBJ1-1	TRBV6-5	CASSYEWASEAFF	TGTGCCAGCAGTTATGAATGGGCGTCTGAAGCTTTCTTT
NA	NA	TRBJ1-5	TRBV19	CASSIDGITESNQPQHF	TGTGCCAGTAGTATTGACGGGATAACTGAGAGCAATCAGCCCCAGCATTTT
NA	TRBD1	TRBJ1-1	TRBV7-9	CASRRAGTGYEAFF	TGTGCCAGCAGACGAGCCGGGACAGGCTATGAAGCTTTCTTT
NA	TRBD1	TRBJ2-7	TRBV10-3	CATTRDRTYEQYF	TGTGCCACCACCCGGGACAGGACCTACGAGCAGTACTTC
NA	TRBD2	TRBJ2-7	TRBV3-1/TRBV3-2	CASSQGVLRAGDGYEQYF	TGTGCCAGCAGCCAAGGGGTTCTTCGTGCGGGGGACGGCTACGAGCAGTACTTC
NA	TRBD2	TRBJ2-1	TRBV4-1	CASSQNPGLAGGANNEQFF	TGCGCCAGCAGCCAAAATCCGGGACTAGCGGGAGGGGCCAACAATGAGCAGTTCTTC
NA	TRBD1	TRBJ1-5	TRBV7-6	CASSLGQGFNQPQHF	TGTGCCAGCAGCTTAGGACAGGGATTCAATCAGCCCCAGCATTTT
NA	NA	TRBJ2-1	TRBV9	CASSVGSEQFF	TGTGCCAGCAGCGTAGGAAGCGAGCAGTTCTTC
NA	NA	TRBJ2-7	TRBV9	CASSVGPGSYEQYF	TGTGCCAGCAGCGTGGGCCCGGGGTCCTACGAGCAGTACTTC
NA	NA	TRBJ2-7	TRBV6-5	CASSYSGEWVSYEQYF	TGTGCCAGCAGTTACTCCGGGGAATGGGTTTCCTACGAGCAGTACTTC
NA	TRBD1	TRBJ1-2	TRBV4-3	CASSPDRGGYTF	TGCGCCAGCAGCCCCGACAGGGGCGGCTACACCTTC
NA	TRBD2	TRBJ2-5	TRBV25-1	CASFYSSGGASCQETQYF	TGTGCCAGCTTCTACTCTAGCGGGGGGGCCTCGTGTCAAGAGACCCAGTACTTC
NA	TRBD1	TRBJ1-2	TRBV5-5	CASSLGDRVERYTF	TGTGCCAGCAGCTTGGGAGACAGGGTCGAGCGCTACACCTTC
NA	TRBD1	TRBJ2-5	TRBV27	CASSLRTGETQYF	TGTGCCAGCAGTTTAAGGACAGGAGAGACCCAGTACTTC
few	TRBD2	TRBJ2-1	TRBV7-9	CASSFGTSGYNEQFF	TGTGCCAGCAGCTTCGGGACTAGCGGTTACAATGAGCAGTTCTTC
NA	TRBD1	TRBJ1-1	TRBV7-2	CASSTDTGGAFF	TGTGCCAGCAGCACAGATACAGGGGGAGCTTTCTTT
NA	TRBD2	TRBJ2-1	TRBV7-9	CASSSLAGVYNEQFF	TGTGCCAGCAGCTCGCTAGCGGGGGTCTACAATGAGCAGTTCTTC
NA	TRBD1	TRBJ2-7	TRBV27	CASSPTGTHEQYF	TGTGCCAGCAGTCCGACAGGGACCCACGAGCAGTACTTC
NA	TRBD1	TRBJ1-2	TRBV18	CASSPTGTGALYGYTF	TGTGCCAGCTCACCGACCGGGACAGGGGCCCTATATGGCTACACCTTC
NA	NA	TRBJ1-4	TRBV6-2/TRBV6-3	CASSYRGSANEKLFF	TGTGCCAGCAGTTATCGAGGCAGTGCCAATGAAAAACTGTTTTTT
NA	TRBD2	TRBJ2-4	TRBV5-1	CASSFALAGGPRGNIQYF	TGCGCCAGCAGCTTTGCGCTAGCGGGGGGGCCAAGGGGAAACATTCAGTACTTC
NA	NA	TRBJ2-2	TRBV3-1/TRBV3-2	CASSQGHGELFF	TGTGCCAGCAGCCAAGGGCACGGGGAGCTGTTTTTT
NA	TRBD1	TRBJ2-1	TRBV6-2/TRBV6-3	CASSVRGQGKDEQFF	TGTGCCAGCAGTGTAAGGGGGCAAGGTAAAGATGAGCAGTTCTTC
NA	TRBD1	TRBJ1-3	TRBV15	CATSRYPGDRGFGNTIYF	TGTGCCACCAGCCGTTACCCCGGGGACAGGGGGTTCGGAAACACCATATATTTT
NA	NA	TRBJ1-4	TRBV27	CASSSRGLTTNEKLFF	TGTGCCAGCAGTTCCAGGGGCTTAACAACTAATGAAAAACTGTTTTTT
NA	TRBD1	TRBJ1-5	TRBV6-1	CASSDRGRNQPQHF	TGTGCCAGCAGTGACAGGGGGCGCAATCAGCCCCAGCATTTT
NA	TRBD1	TRBJ2-6	TRBV4-2	CASSQATGQLSGANVLTF	TGTGCCAGCAGCCAAGCCACGGGACAGCTGTCTGGGGCCAACGTCCTGACTTTC
NA	NA	TRBJ1-1	TRBV5-4	CASSLELFTEAFF	TGTGCCAGCAGCTTGGAACTGTTCACTGAAGCTTTCTTT
few	NA	TRBJ1-2	TRBV5-6	CASRRPDTIYGYTF	TGTGCCAGCCGACGACCGGACACGATCTATGGCTACACCTTC
once	TRBD2	TRBJ2-1	TRBV4-3	CASSQDKAGGTYNEQFF	TGCGCCAGCAGCCAAGACAAAGCGGGAGGGACCTACAATGAGCAGTTCTTC
NA	TRBD1	TRBJ1-2	TRBV2	CASRGQGALIYGYTF	TGTGCCAGCAGAGGACAGGGGGCTTTGATCTATGGCTACACCTTC
NA	TRBD2	TRBJ2-6	TRBV27	CASSPLGLAGGYPNVLTF	TGTGCCAGCAGTCCCCTGGGACTAGCGGGAGGGTATCCCAACGTCCTGACTTTC
NA	NA	TRBJ1-5	TRBV6-2/TRBV6-3	CASSYETQAPQHF	TGTGCCAGCAGTTACGAAACGCAGGCGCCCCAGCATTTT
few	TRBD1	TRBJ1-3	TRBV19	CASSPDRGAGNTIYF	TGTGCCAGTAGCCCGGACAGGGGAGCAGGAAACACCATATATTTT
NA	TRBD2	TRBJ2-7	TRBV9	CASGRTSGHEQYF	TGTGCCAGCGGCCGGACTAGCGGCCACGAGCAGTACTTC
NA	TRBD1	TRBJ2-7	TRBV4-3	CASSQGTGHLYEQYF	TGCGCCAGCAGCCAAGGGACAGGGCATCTCTACGAGCAGTACTTC
NA	NA	TRBJ2-7	TRBV6-2/TRBV6-3	CASSYSIGGASYEQYF	TGTGCCAGCAGTTACTCGATCGGGGGAGCCTCCTACGAGCAGTACTTC
once	TRBD2	TRBJ2-2	TRBV27	CASSLSLAGGLNTGELFF	TGTGCCAGCAGTTTATCTCTAGCGGGAGGGTTGAACACCGGGGAGCTGTTTTTT
NA	NA	TRBJ1-6	TRBV5-1	CASLYPGVRTSGSYNSPLHF	TGCGCCAGCTTGTATCCAGGGGTGCGGACCTCAGGCTCCTATAATTCACCCCTCCACTTT
NA	NA	TRBJ2-3	TRBV9	CASSRSTDTQYF	TGTGCCAGCAGCCGGAGCACAGATACGCAGTATTTT
NA	TRBD2	TRBJ2-3	TRBV11-2	CASSLWRGDTQYF	TGTGCCAGCAGCTTATGGCGGGGGGATACGCAGTATTTT
NA	NA	TRBJ2-7	TRBV2	CASDSSYEQYF	TGTGCCAGCGATAGCTCCTACGAGCAGTACTTC
NA	TRBD1	TRBJ1-2	TRBV4-1	CASSQDDRGIQGYTF	TGCGCCAGCAGCCAAGACGACAGGGGGATTCAAGGCTACACCTTC
NA	TRBD1	TRBJ2-7	TRBV7-9	CASSGGQGAYEQYF	TGTGCCAGCAGCGGCGGACAGGGGGCCTACGAGCAGTACTTC
NA	NA	TRBJ1-3	TRBV7-6	CASSLPSGNTIYF	TGTGCCAGCAGTTTACCATCCGGAAACACCATATATTTT
NA	TRBD1	TRBJ1-4	TRBV28	CASSFGTDNNEKLFF	TGTGCCAGCAGTTTCGGGACAGATAATAATGAAAAACTGTTTTTT
once	NA	TRBJ2-1	TRBV14	CASSQDLNRVGYNEQFF	TGTGCCAGCAGCCAAGACCTAAACAGGGTCGGTTACAATGAGCAGTTCTTC
NA	NA	TRBJ2-7	TRBV5-8	CASSFRWEQYF	TGTGCCAGCAGCTTCCGGTGGGAGCAGTACTTC
NA	TRBD1	TRBJ2-5	TRBV19	CASRQQGSGQETQYF	TGTGCCAGTAGACAACAGGGGTCCGGACAAGAGACCCAGTACTTC
NA	NA	TRBJ1-3	TRBV30	CAWTRGNTIYF	TGTGCCTGGACTCGGGGAAACACCATATATTTT
NA	NA	TRBJ2-1	TRBV7-2	CASRPTRGSNEQFF	TGTGCCAGCAGACCTACTCGGGGTTCCAATGAGCAGTTCTTC
NA	TRBD2	TRBJ2-1	TRBV13	CASSFSGGPANEQFF	TGTGCCAGCAGCTTTAGCGGGGGGCCAGCCAATGAGCAGTTCTTC
NA	TRBD1	TRBJ2-7	TRBV4-2	CASSQFHGTGVYEQYF	TGTGCCAGCAGCCAATTCCACGGGACAGGGGTCTACGAGCAGTACTTC